Given below is one TCR beta chain in context. Using immunoSEQ multiplex PCR, the repertoire was profiled, and TCRdb retains in-frame clones only, with some absent. The sample consists of 300,000 to 350,000 clones, around 88% of them appearing once. These data originate in a study of blood T cell repertoires in COVID-19. Sequencing was carried out using peripheral blood. The receptor was isolated from a young woman with COVID-19, enrolled during active disease.

The CDR3: CASIPSRVLMEPEAFF. The CDR3, as DNA: TGTGCCAGCATACCTTCCCGGGTCCTCATGGAGCCTGAAGCTTTCTTT. The chain recombines TRBV28 with TRBJ1-1; D unclear. This CDR3 contains 16 residues. Germline-derived CDR1 and CDR2 are MDHEN and SYDVKM. Trimming removed 7 bases at V and 6 bases at J, with 24 bases between.